These T cell receptor beta chains were read from a single sample in a study of beta chain features in type 1 diabetes. Generated by immunoSEQ multiplex PCR, the TCRdb table keeps only in-frame clones and is missing some. The data hold about 230,000 clones, with under 20% observed a single time. Material: naive CD4+ T cells from blood. All receptors derive from a man aged 30 to 45 with type 1 diabetes. Both conserved end residues are part of each CDR3. The D gene is left open where the match is weak. Clone size is not always given. Where it is, it says once, few, many or a class for expanded clones.

>TRBJ1-5|few|TRBV18|-
CASSPAGQPQHF
TGTGCCAGCTCACCCGCTGGGCAGCCCCAGCATTTT
>TRBJ2-7|-|TRBV10-3|TRBD1
CAVRDSWDYEQYF
TGTGCCGTCCGGGACAGTTGGGACTACGAGCAGTACTTC
>TRBJ2-5|-|TRBV28|-
CASSAGQEETQYF
TGTGCCAGCAGTGCGGGGCAGGAAGAGACCCAGTACTTC
>TRBJ2-1|few|TRBV6-5|-
CASSYTRYHSNEQFF
TGTGCCAGCAGTTACACCCGGTACCACTCCAATGAGCAGTTCTTC
>TRBJ2-5|few|TRBV29-1|-
CSVPSGGIGETQYF
TGCAGCGTTCCTTCAGGGGGGATTGGGGAGACCCAGTACTTC
>TRBJ2-7|few|TRBV2|-
CASTAFPYEQYF
TGTGCCAGCACGGCGTTCCCCTACGAGCAGTACTTC
>TRBJ2-7|-|TRBV9|-
CASSVGTEVGYEQYF
TGTGCCAGCAGCGTAGGCACGGAGGTTGGGTACGAGCAGTACTTC
>TRBJ2-3|-|TRBV19|-
CASSGGPVSTQYF
TGTGCCAGTAGTGGCGGTCCGGTCAGTACGCAGTATTTT
>TRBJ1-3|-|TRBV29-1|-
CSVEDGGKRSGNTIYF
TGCAGCGTTGAAGACGGAGGCAAACGCTCTGGAAACACCATATATTTT
>TRBJ2-7|few|TRBV29-1|TRBD2
CSAKGLAGAAEQYF
TGCAGCGCCAAAGGGCTAGCGGGAGCTGCCGAGCAGTACTTC
>TRBJ1-3|-|TRBV29-1|-
CSVSGRNSGNTIYF
TGCAGCGTTTCAGGGCGTAATTCTGGAAACACCATATATTTT
>TRBJ2-1|-|TRBV4-2|-
CASSQDRAGYNEQFF
TGTGCCAGCAGCCAAGATCGGGCAGGCTACAATGAGCAGTTCTTC
>TRBJ2-7|few|TRBV9|-
CASSVESQGQAVQYF
TGTGCCAGCAGCGTAGAGTCACAAGGGCAGGCGGTGCAGTACTTC
>TRBJ1-2|-|TRBV9|TRBD1
CASSVGQSYTF
TGTGCCAGCAGCGTGGGACAGTCCTACACCTTC
>TRBJ2-7|few|TRBV29-1|-
CSVVGVGYEQYF
TGCAGCGTTGTGGGGGTAGGTTACGAGCAGTACTTC
>TRBJ2-1|few|TRBV29-1|-
CSVDPGNEQFF
TGCAGCGTTGACCCAGGGAATGAGCAGTTCTTC
>TRBJ2-7|few|TRBV10-3|TRBD2
CAIRPIAGGPSYEQYF
TGTGCCATCAGGCCGATAGCGGGAGGGCCCTCCTACGAGCAGTACTTC
>TRBJ2-2|-|TRBV9|TRBD2
CASSAREVGELFF
TGTGCCAGCAGCGCGCGGGAGGTCGGGGAGCTGTTTTTT
>TRBJ2-7|-|TRBV30|-
CAWSVLVEQYF
TGTGCCTGGAGTGTATTGGTCGAGCAGTACTTC
>TRBJ1-1|few|TRBV30|-
CAWSVLLNTEAFF
TGTGCCTGGAGTGTTCTATTGAACACTGAAGCTTTCTTT
>TRBJ2-7|few|TRBV10-2|-
CASSDGLQVGEQYF
TGCGCCAGCAGTGACGGACTCCAGGTGGGCGAGCAGTACTTC
>TRBJ2-2|few|TRBV30|-
CAWLSSQRTGELFF
TGTGCCTGGTTGAGCTCACAGAGGACCGGGGAGCTGTTTTTT
>TRBJ2-3|-|TRBV11-2|-
CASSLATTGVGTDTQYF
TGTGCCAGCAGCTTAGCCACAACGGGGGTCGGCACAGATACGCAGTATTTT
>TRBJ2-5|few|TRBV29-1|-
CSVEGTPGETQYF
TGCAGCGTTGAAGGGACCCCGGGAGAGACCCAGTACTTC
>TRBJ2-2|few|TRBV18|-
CASSPRIGELFF
TGTGCCAGCTCACCAAGGATCGGGGAGCTGTTTTTT
>TRBJ2-2|-|TRBV13|-
CASSPEETGELFF
TGTGCCAGCAGCCCGGAAGAAACCGGGGAGCTGTTTTTT
>TRBJ2-3|few|TRBV7-9|-
CASSLISDTQYF
TGTGCCAGCAGCTTAATTTCAGATACGCAGTATTTT
>TRBJ2-1|-|TRBV19|TRBD2
CASSSLGTSGDYFAHEQFF
TGTGCCAGTAGTTCCCTAGGGACTAGCGGGGACTACTTTGCGCATGAGCAGTTCTTC
>TRBJ2-1|-|TRBV25-1|-
CASSPRGGGSTYNEQFF
TGTGCCAGCAGTCCCAGAGGTGGAGGGTCGACCTACAATGAGCAGTTCTTC
>TRBJ2-5|few|TRBV7-2|TRBD2
CASRESGRAAETQYF
TGTGCCAGCAGAGAAAGCGGGAGGGCCGCGGAGACCCAGTACTTC
>TRBJ1-1|-|TRBV19|-
CASTVGMGDTEAFF
TGTGCCAGTACCGTCGGTATGGGTGACACTGAAGCTTTCTTT
>TRBJ2-1|-|TRBV6-4|TRBD2
CPELAVGPREQFF
TGTCCGGAACTAGCGGTTGGGCCCCGTGAGCAGTTCTTC
>TRBJ2-1|few|TRBV18|TRBD2
CASSPPLAGGTTATYNEQFF
TGTGCCAGCTCACCACCTTTAGCGGGAGGAACCACCGCAACCTACAATGAGCAGTTCTTC
>TRBJ2-5|few|TRBV4-1|TRBD1
CASSQGQGPYQETQYF
TGCGCCAGCAGCCAAGGACAGGGGCCGTACCAAGAGACCCAGTACTTC
>TRBJ1-5|-|TRBV30|TRBD1
CARTGQGNQPQHF
TGTGCTCGGACCGGACAGGGGAATCAGCCCCAGCATTTT
>TRBJ2-7|-|TRBV4-2|-
CASSPEGRSSYEQYF
TGTGCCAGCAGCCCTGAAGGCAGGTCTTCCTACGAGCAGTACTTC
>TRBJ2-7|-|TRBV7-2|-
CASSPPGTTSYEQYF
TGTGCCAGCAGCCCTCCCGGGACAACGTCCTACGAGCAGTACTTC
>TRBJ1-2|-|TRBV5-1|-
CASSLDRTNYGYTF
TGCGCCAGCAGCTTGGACAGGACCAACTATGGCTACACCTTC
>TRBJ2-1|few|TRBV29-1|-
CSVEGQGTYNEQFF
TGCAGCGTTGAGGGGCAGGGGACTTACAATGAGCAGTTCTTC
>TRBJ2-1|few|TRBV9|TRBD2
CASSVQAGPYSEQFF
TGTGCCAGCAGCGTACAAGCGGGGCCCTACAGTGAGCAGTTCTTC
>TRBJ2-5|few|TRBV2|-
CASSAGTQETQYF
TGTGCCAGCAGTGCCGGGACCCAAGAGACCCAGTACTTC
>TRBJ1-1|-|TRBV7-3|-
CASSIQGNTEAFF
TGTGCCAGCAGCATTCAGGGGAACACTGAAGCTTTCTTT
>TRBJ1-1|few|TRBV23-1|TRBD1
CASSQSRQGGSGTEAFF
TGCGCCAGCAGTCAATCCCGACAGGGGGGTAGCGGCACTGAAGCTTTCTTT
>TRBJ2-7|-|TRBV29-1|-
CSVDDRQGGEQYF
TGCAGCGTTGATGACCGGCAGGGTGGCGAGCAGTACTTC
>TRBJ2-3|few|TRBV28|-
CARERDTQYF
TGTGCCAGGGAACGGGATACGCAGTATTTT
>TRBJ2-5|-|TRBV14|-
CASSQGRRETQYF
TGTGCCAGCAGCCAAGGGAGGCGAGAGACCCAGTACTTC